The present TCR beta chain was sequenced within a study of T cell clones after liver transplantation. Study as a whole: Standard immunosuppression, with no induction, continued until 12-24 months after transplant.

After removal of 3 bases from V and 12 bases from J, the junction contained 15 bases not matched to a gene. Germline V CDR1 and CDR2: SGHTA, FQGNSA. The CDR3 has 16 amino acids. Method: immunoSEQ multiplex PCR; TCRdb's copy keeps in-frame clones and lacks some. The top ten clones hold 2.1% of a sample with roughly 72,000 clones, roughly 84% of them seen once. The chain has TRBV7-2 and TRBJ2-1; 9 nucleotides line up with TRBD2. This sample comprised CD4+ T cells from blood, obtained 48 months after liver transplant. The receptor's source is a human patient who received a liver transplant. Some T cells could come from the graft donor. CDR3 sequence reads: CASSFRQSSGGGAQFF. DNA of the CDR3: TGTGCCAGCAGCTTTAGGCAGTCTAGCGGCGGGGGGGCGCAGTTCTTC. Drawing the rest from reference TRBV7-2 and TRBJ2-1, the complete variable domain is GAGVSQSPSNKVTEKGKDVELRCDPISGHTALYWYRQSLGQGLEFLIYFQGNSAPDKSGLPSDRFSAERTGGSVSTLTIQRTQQEDSAVYLCASSFRQSSGGGAQFFGPGTRLTVL.